This T cell receptor (beta chain) was profiled in a study of identical twins. Broader study findings: Conclusions leaned on cross-sectional statistical analysis and did not track the same donors over time.

Unique molecular identifiers were in the cDNA, with template-switch universal primer binding. TCRdb passed the 5' RACE reads through MiXCR, listing each CDR3 protein once. The sample records under 1 million distinct CDR3 sequences, around 12% being singletons. Remarks on this clonotype: Its target is not known.

The same data also went into a second study, on yellow fever vaccine responses in identical twins.

The sample comprised PBMCs. This clonotype originated in a woman aged 18 to 35 in good health.

CDR3 sequence: CSVEDSSSGQGCEQYF. Here the CDR3 DNA reads TGCAGCGTTGAAGATTCCTCCTCGGGACAGGGATGCGAGCAGTACTTC. The rearrangement links TRBV29-1 to TRBJ2-7; TRBD1 matches at 9 bases. After removal of 0 bases from V and 6 bases from J, the junction contained 12 bases not matched to a gene. Germline V gene data show CDR1 as SQVTM and CDR2 as ANQGSEA. This CDR3 has 16 residues.